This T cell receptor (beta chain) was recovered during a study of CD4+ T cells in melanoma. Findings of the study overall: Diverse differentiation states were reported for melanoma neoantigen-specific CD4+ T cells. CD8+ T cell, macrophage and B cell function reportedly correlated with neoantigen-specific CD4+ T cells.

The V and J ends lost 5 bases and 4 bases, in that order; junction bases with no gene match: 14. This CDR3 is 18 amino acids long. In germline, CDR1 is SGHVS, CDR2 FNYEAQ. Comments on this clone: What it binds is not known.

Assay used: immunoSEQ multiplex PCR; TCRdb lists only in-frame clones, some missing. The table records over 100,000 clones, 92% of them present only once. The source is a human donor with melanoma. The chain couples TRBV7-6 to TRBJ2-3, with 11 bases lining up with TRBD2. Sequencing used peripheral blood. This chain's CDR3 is CASSPDNLAGGGSDTQYF. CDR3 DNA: TGTGCCAGCAGCCCCGACAACCTAGCGGGAGGAGGATCAGATACGCAGTATTTT. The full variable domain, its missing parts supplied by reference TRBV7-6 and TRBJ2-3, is GAGVSQSPRYKVTKRGQDVALRCDPISGHVSLYWYRQALGQGPEFLTYFNYEAQQDKSGLPNDRFSAERPEGSISTLTIQRTEQRDSAMYRCASSPDNLAGGGSDTQYFGPGTRLTVL.